This T cell receptor beta chain stems from a study of blood T cell repertoires in COVID-19. Study at large: Spain, Italy and the United States supplied samples that represented acute and convalescent COVID-19. Nucleic acid was either cDNA or gDNA, and it came from T cells, B-cell-depleted T cells, or PBMCs.

Original handling: Amplified reference gene primers provided the basis for estimating nucleated cell counts. Sequenced by immunoSEQ multiplex PCR; TCRdb stores in-frame clones only, minus some. That table furnishes V, J and clone size, whereas the DNA furnished D and trimming. The sample yields roughly 100,000 clones, roughly 87% seen once. CDR3 length: 15 amino acids. The V gene's germline CDR1 is SGDLS and CDR2 YYNGEE. J lost 7 bases, V lost 4 bases, and 5 bases had no gene match. This chain links TRBV9 with TRBJ1-6, with 10 bases lining up with TRBD1. Sequenced: peripheral blood. The TCR originated in a human donor in a cohort sampled during active COVID-19. CDR3 in DNA: TGTGCCAGCAGCTTCCGGGACAGGGGCAATTCACCCCTCCACTTT. Protein product: CASSFRDRGNSPLHF.